Following are 5 T cell receptor beta chains from one sample sequenced in a study of tissue T cells after allogeneic stem cell transplantation. Repertoires were generated with immunoSEQ multiplex PCR, while TCRdb's copy carries only in-frame clones and drops some. The sample holds approximately 7,900 clones, nearly 45% seen once. Described time point: mouse harvest day 7 after allogeneic transplant. Mouse grafts combined 10^7 T-cell-depleted bone marrow cells with 10^6 splenic CD5+ T cells. The sequenced material came from skin. The receptors derive from a female BALB/c mouse given C57BL/6 T cells with graft-versus-host disease after an allogeneic hematopoietic cell transplant.

With regard to this clone: Gene names are the mouse ones. Read sequence stops 1 residue before the CDR3 end, and the germline J gene provides the missing end. This chain connects TRBV29 to TRBJ2-2; the D gene is possibly TRBD1 (6 bases). V lost 6 bases, J lost 2 bases, and 7 bases lay in between. Germline CDR1 MSHET, CDR2 SYDVDS. The CDR3 is 13 amino acids. CDR3 DNA (partial): TGTGCTAGCAGGGGACACAACACCGGGCAGCTCTAC. This gives the protein CASRGHNTGQLY. The entire CDR3 is CASRGHNTGQLYF.

To note about this clone: Genes here carry mouse names. The read ends 1 residue early relative to the CDR3; the germline J gene fills the gap. The same CDR3 is also encoded by other DNA sequences in this sample. The genes are TRBV16 and TRBJ2-4; 9 bases map to TRBD1. The CDR3 consists of 15 residues. Losses at the gene ends were 2 bases for V and 3 bases for J; bases not matched to a gene: 3. CDR1 SGHSA and CDR2 FRNQAP come from the germline V gene. CDR3 region: CASSLTGGGQNTLYF. The DNA read from the CDR3 is TGTGCAAGCAGCTTAACAGGGGGCGGACAAAACACCTTGTAC. Full variable domain (rest looked up from reference TRBV16 and TRBJ2-4): NAGVIQTPRHKVTGKGQEATLWCEPISGHSAVFWYRQTIVQGLEFLTYFRNQAPIDDSGMPKERFSAQMPNQSHSTLKIQSTQPQDSAVYLCASSLTGGGQNTLYFGAGTRLSVL.

About this clone itself: Genes and germline are mouse. The DNA ends 1 residue before the CDR3 does, and the rest of the CDR3 is filled in from the germline J gene. The sample has other DNA sequences that encode this CDR3 too. The chain is built from TRBV3 and TRBJ2-7; D not resolved. The CDR3 is 12 amino acids. Trimming shortened V by 4 bases and J by 0 bases, and 4 bases separated the two germline ends. CDR1 SNHLY and CDR2 FYNGKV come from the germline V gene (reference sequence). The part of the CDR3 DNA that was read is TGTGCCAGCAGCTCGAGCTCCTATGAACAGTAC. Translation: CASSSSSYEQY. The full-length CDR3 reads as CASSSSSYEQYF.

This clone was counted a few times. Mouse names are used for the genes. The missing CDR3 end, 1 residue past where the read stops, is filled in from the germline J gene. V and J are TRBV12-2 and TRBJ2-7; 10 bases agree with TRBD2. The germline CDR1 and CDR2 sequences are SGHLS and HYDKME. The junction had 4 bases not matched to a gene; V was cut back by 4 bases and J by 2 bases. The CDR3 is 14 residues long. CDR3 protein: CASSWGTGAYEQYF. The sequenced part of the CDR3 DNA is TGTGCCAGCTCCTGGGGGACTGGGGCCTATGAACAGTAC.

Points on this clone: The genes and germline here are from mouse. The read terminates 1 residue ahead of where the CDR3 ends, so the germline J gene completes it. V is TRBV23 and J is TRBJ2-4; the tabulated D call, TRBD2, remains unverified against the DNA. The CDR3 runs 15 residues. The V gene's germline CDR1 is KGHTA and CDR2 FQNQQP. The covered CDR3 bases are TGCTCCAGCAGTCAATCGCTCCTGGGAGAAAACACCTTGTAC. Amino acid sequence: CSSSQSLLGENTLY. The full CDR3 is CSSSQSLLGENTLYF.